The rows below give T cell receptor beta chains drawn from one sample of a study of blood T cell repertoires in COVID-19. This table comes from immunoSEQ multiplex PCR, and its TCRdb copy is limited to in-frame clones, with some not included. Altogether 59,000 or so clones are present, more than 75% being singletons, with the ten largest covering 1.5% to 2%. Sequencing was carried out using peripheral blood. Every receptor here comes from a human donor in a cohort sampled during active COVID-19. Each CDR3 is given with its conserved first and last residue. D genes are given only for firm matches. The size entry is marked missing in some rows and otherwise reads once, few, many or a size class.

d_call	clone_size	v_call	j_call	cdr3_aa	cdr3_nt
.	.	TRBV9	TRBJ2-6	CASSATTGFGANVLTF	TGTGCCAGCAGCGCTACTACAGGGTTTGGGGCCAACGTCCTGACTTTC
TRBD2	.	TRBV6-2/TRBV6-3	TRBJ2-3	CASSYEGTNTDTQYF	TGTGCCAGCAGTTACGAAGGGACTAACACAGATACGCAGTATTTT
TRBD1	.	TRBV7-3	TRBJ1-5	CASSLQGDQPQHF	TGTGCCAGCAGCCTACAGGGGGATCAGCCCCAGCATTTT
.	.	TRBV28	TRBJ1-1	CASSLVGTVSEAFF	TGTGCCAGCAGTTTAGTTGGAACAGTCTCTGAAGCTTTCTTT
.	.	TRBV7-2	TRBJ1-5	CASSLGDRARANQPQHF	TGTGCCAGCAGCTTAGGTGACCGAGCCAGGGCGAATCAGCCCCAGCATTTT
.	.	TRBV12-3/TRBV12-4	TRBJ2-7	CASSFLLPYEQYF	TGTGCCAGCAGTTTCCTACTACCCTACGAGCAGTACTTC
.	.	TRBV21-1	TRBJ2-2	CASWGLDHTGELFF	TGTGCCAGCTGGGGACTCGACCACACCGGGGAGCTGTTTTTT
.	.	TRBV20-1	TRBJ2-3	CSASVITDTQYF	TGCAGTGCTAGTGTTATCACAGATACGCAGTATTTT
.	once	TRBV4-2	TRBJ2-2	CASSQDRGNTGELFF	TGTGCCAGCAGCCAAGACAGGGGGAACACCGGGGAGCTGTTTTTT
.	.	TRBV25-1	TRBJ2-1	CASSENRGYYNEQFF	TGTGCCAGCAGTGAAAACCGGGGGTACTACAATGAGCAGTTCTTC
.	once	TRBV18	TRBJ2-7	CASSRSQGYEQYF	TGTGCCAGCTCACGAAGCCAGGGCTACGAGCAGTACTTC
.	.	TRBV28	TRBJ1-1	CASSRPGQLNTEAFF	TGTGCCAGCAGTCGACCCGGACAGCTGAACACTGAAGCTTTCTTT
.	.	TRBV28	TRBJ1-6	CASSLTRNSPLHF	TGTGCCAGCAGTTTAACCAGAAATTCACCCCTCCACTTT
TRBD1	.	TRBV27	TRBJ2-2	CASSLSRGPGELFF	TGTGCCAGCAGTTTATCGAGGGGGCCCGGGGAGCTGTTTTTT
.	.	TRBV28	TRBJ2-7	CASSLPDKTYEQYF	TGTGCCAGCAGTTTACCTGACAAAACCTACGAGCAGTACTTC
TRBD1	.	TRBV11-3	TRBJ2-7	CAGSLSDRGAYEQYF	TGTGCCGGCAGCTTATCTGACAGGGGAGCCTACGAGCAGTACTTC
TRBD1	.	TRBV5-1	TRBJ1-2	CASSLGPGQEGGYTF	TGCGCCAGCAGCTTGGGCCCAGGACAGGAGGGCGGCTACACCTTC
.	.	TRBV7-5	TRBJ2-7	CVRSLAGTGEAYEQYF	TGTGTCAGAAGCTTAGCTGGGACAGGGGAGGCCTACGAGCAGTACTTC
TRBD2	.	TRBV13	TRBJ2-7	CASSSPSGRVLEQYF	TGTGCCAGCAGCTCTCCTAGCGGGAGAGTTTTAGAGCAGTACTTC
.	.	TRBV9	TRBJ2-7	CASSDRGAAGEQYF	TGTGCCAGCAGCGACCGTGGGGCCGCCGGAGAGCAGTACTTC
.	.	TRBV4-3	TRBJ1-1	CASSQEPGRNTEAFF	TGCGCCAGCAGCCAAGAACCGGGAAGGAACACTGAAGCTTTCTTT
TRBD1	.	TRBV6-1	TRBJ2-5	CASREAGGGETQYF	TGTGCCAGCAGGGAAGCAGGGGGTGGAGAGACCCAGTACTTC